This T cell receptor (beta chain) was sequenced in a study of blood T cell repertoires in COVID-19. Across the whole study: The cDNA or gDNA used as material had been derived from T cells, B-cell-depleted T cells, or PBMCs.

V was cut by 6 bases and J by 6 bases, with 14 bases left in between. The CDR3 contains 13 residues. Germline V gene lookup returns CDR1 MDHEN and CDR2 SYDVKM. Assay used: immunoSEQ multiplex PCR; TCRdb lists only in-frame clones, some missing. The sample lists 150,000 or so clones; more than 65% were seen once. This clonotype originated in a woman in her sixties or seventies with acute or convalescent COVID-19. Sequencing input: peripheral blood. This chain uses TRBV28 with TRBJ1-2; possible D gene TRBD1, 6 bases. CDR3 nucleotide sequence: TGTGCCAGCAGGCCGCAGGGGAGGGATGGCTACACCTTC. Amino acid sequence: CASRPQGRDGYTF.